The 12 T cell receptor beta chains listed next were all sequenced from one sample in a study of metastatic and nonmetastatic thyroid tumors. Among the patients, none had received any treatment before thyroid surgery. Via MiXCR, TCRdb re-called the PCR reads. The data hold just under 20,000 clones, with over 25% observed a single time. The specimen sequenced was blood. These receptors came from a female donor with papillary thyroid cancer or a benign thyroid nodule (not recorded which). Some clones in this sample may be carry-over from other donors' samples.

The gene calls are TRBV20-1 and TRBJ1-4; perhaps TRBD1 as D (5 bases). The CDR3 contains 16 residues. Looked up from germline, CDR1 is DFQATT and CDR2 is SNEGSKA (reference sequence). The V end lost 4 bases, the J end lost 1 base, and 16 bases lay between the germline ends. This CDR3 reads CSATPPLRVTNEKLFF. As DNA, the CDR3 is TGCAGTGCTACTCCTCCCCTCAGGGTAACTAATGAAAAACTGTTTTTT.

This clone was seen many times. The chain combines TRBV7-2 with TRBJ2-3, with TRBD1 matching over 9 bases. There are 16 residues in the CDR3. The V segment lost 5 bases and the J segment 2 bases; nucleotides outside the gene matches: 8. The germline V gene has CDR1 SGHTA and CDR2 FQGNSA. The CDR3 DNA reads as TGTGCCAGCAGCACAAGGGGACAGGGCTTCACAGATACGCAGTATTTT. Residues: CASSTRGQGFTDTQYF.

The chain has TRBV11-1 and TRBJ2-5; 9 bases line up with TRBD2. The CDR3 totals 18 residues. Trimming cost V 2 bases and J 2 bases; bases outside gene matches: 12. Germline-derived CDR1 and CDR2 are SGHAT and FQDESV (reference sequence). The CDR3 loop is CASSLIAGVAGDQETQYF. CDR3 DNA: TGTGCCAGCAGCTTAATTGCGGGGGTAGCGGGGGATCAAGAGACCCAGTACTTC. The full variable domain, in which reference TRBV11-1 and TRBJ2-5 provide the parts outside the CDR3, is EAEVAQSPRYKITEKSQAVAFWCDPISGHATLYWYRQILGQGPELLVQFQDESVVDDSQLPKDRFSAERLKGVDSTLKIQPAELGDSAMYLCASSLIAGVAGDQETQYFGPGTRLLVL.

The CDR3 DNA is TGCGCCAGCAGCCTTGGGACAGGATCACTTATGGGCGGCTACACCTTC. Residues: CASSLGTGSLMGGYTF. V gene TRBV4-3 combines with J gene TRBJ1-2, with 8 bases fitting TRBD1. V lost 4 bases to trimming and J lost 8 bases; unmatched junction nucleotides: 15. The CDR3 spans 16 residues. CDR1 is LGHNA, CDR2 YSLEER, per germline.

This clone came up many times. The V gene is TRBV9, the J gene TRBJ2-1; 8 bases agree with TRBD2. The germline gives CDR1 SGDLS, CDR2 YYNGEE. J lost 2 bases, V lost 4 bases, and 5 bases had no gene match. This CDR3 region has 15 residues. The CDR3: CASSPTSGPYNEQFF. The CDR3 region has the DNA TGTGCCAGCAGCCCCACTAGCGGACCCTACAATGAGCAGTTCTTC.

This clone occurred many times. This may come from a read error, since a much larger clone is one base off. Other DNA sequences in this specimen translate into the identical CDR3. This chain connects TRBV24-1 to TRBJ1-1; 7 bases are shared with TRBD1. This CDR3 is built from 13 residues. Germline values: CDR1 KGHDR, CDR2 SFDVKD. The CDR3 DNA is TGTGCCACCAGTGATCCAACCAGGGGGGAAGCTTTCTTC. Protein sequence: CATSDPTRGEAFF.

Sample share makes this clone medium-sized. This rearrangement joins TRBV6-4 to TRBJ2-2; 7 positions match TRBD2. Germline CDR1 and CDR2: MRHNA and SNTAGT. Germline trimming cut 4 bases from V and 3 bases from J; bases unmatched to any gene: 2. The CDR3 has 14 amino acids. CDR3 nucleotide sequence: TGTGCCAGCAGTGCTCTAGCGGACACCGGGGAGCTGTTTTTT. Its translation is CASSALADTGELFF.

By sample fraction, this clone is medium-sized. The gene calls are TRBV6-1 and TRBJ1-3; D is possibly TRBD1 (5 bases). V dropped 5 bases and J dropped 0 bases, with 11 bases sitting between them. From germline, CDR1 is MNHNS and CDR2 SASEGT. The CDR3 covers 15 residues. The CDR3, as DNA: TGTGCCAGCAGTAGCGGGACGAGCTCTGGAAACACCATATATTTT. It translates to CASSSGTSSGNTIYF.

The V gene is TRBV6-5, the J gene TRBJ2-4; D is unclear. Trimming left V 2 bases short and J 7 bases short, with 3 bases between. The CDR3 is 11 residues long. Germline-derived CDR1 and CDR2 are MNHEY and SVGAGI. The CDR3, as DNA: TGTGCCAGCAGTTACCAGAACATTCAGTACTTC. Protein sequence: CASSYQNIQYF.

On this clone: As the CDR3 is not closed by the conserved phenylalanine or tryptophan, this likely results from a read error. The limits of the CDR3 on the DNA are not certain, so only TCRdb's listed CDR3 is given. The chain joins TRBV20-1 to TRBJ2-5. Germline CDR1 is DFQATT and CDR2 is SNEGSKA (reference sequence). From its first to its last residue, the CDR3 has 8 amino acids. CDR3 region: CSARYPDL.

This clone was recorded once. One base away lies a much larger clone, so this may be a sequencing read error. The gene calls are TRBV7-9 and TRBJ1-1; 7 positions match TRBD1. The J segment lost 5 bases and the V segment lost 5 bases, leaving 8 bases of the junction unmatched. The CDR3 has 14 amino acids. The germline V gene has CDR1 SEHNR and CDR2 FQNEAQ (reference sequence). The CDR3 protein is CASSPQGVETEAFF. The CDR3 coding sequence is TGTGCCAGCAGCCCCCAGGGGGTAGAGACTGAAGCTTTCTTT.

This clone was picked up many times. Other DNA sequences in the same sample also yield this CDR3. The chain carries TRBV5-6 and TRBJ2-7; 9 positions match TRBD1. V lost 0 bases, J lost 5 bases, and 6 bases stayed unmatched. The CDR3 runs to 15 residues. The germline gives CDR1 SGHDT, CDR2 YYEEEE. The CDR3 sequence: CASSLAGQGLHEQYF. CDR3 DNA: TGTGCCAGCAGCTTGGCGGGACAGGGATTGCACGAGCAGTACTTC.